These 15 T cell receptor beta chains share one sample of origin, sequenced in a study of T cell responses to AZD1222 COVID-19 vaccine. Clones were read by immunoSEQ multiplex PCR, and TCRdb kept only the in-frame ones, dropping some. This table holds 100,000 to 150,000 clones, less than 95% found once. This material consisted of peripheral blood, taken on day 0 of AZD1222 vaccination. These receptors all come from an adult in good health.

J is TRBJ2-6 and V is TRBV27; D ambiguous. V gave up 0 bases and J gave up 3 bases, with 0 bases separating them. Per germline, CDR1 MNHEY and CDR2 SMNVEV (reference sequence). CDR3 length: 13 amino acids. The chain's CDR3 is CASSLSGANVLTF. For the CDR3, the DNA is TGTGCCAGCAGTTTATCTGGGGCCAACGTCCTGACTTTC.

The rearrangement joins TRBV28 to TRBJ2-7; 9 bases fit TRBD2. There are 14 residues in the CDR3. Trimming removed 7 bases from V and 3 bases from J; junction bases left unmatched: 7. Germline loops: CDR1 MDHEN, CDR2 SYDVKM. In DNA form, the CDR3 reads TGTGCCAGCAAACCCGCGGGAGGGAACTACGAGCAGTACTTC. Amino acid sequence: CASKPAGGNYEQYF.

The genes are TRBV3-1 (or the pseudogene TRBV3-2) and TRBJ2-5; D is perhaps TRBD1 or TRBD2 (5 bases each). V lost 4 bases to trimming and J lost 1 base, with 10 bases between them. Looked up from germline, CDR1 is LGHDT and CDR2 is YNNKEL (reference sequence). The CDR3 sequence is 14 residues long. CDR3 DNA sequence: TGTGCCAGCAGCCTCGGGGCGGTCCAAGAGACCCAGTACTTC. Amino acids: CASSLGAVQETQYF.

The chain carries TRBV5-1 and TRBJ2-7; 12 nucleotides match TRBD2. Germline V lookup: CDR1 SGHRS, CDR2 YFSETQ. This CDR3 has 15 amino acids. J lost 4 bases, V lost 4 bases, and 6 bases had no gene match. The CDR3 region has the DNA TGCGCCAGCAGCCCGCTAGCGGGAGGGGATTACGAGCAGTACTTC. It encodes CASSPLAGGDYEQYF.

This clone was found once. The CDR3 DNA is TGTGCCTGGAGTGTCGGCCGTAACCAAGAGACCCAGTACTTC. Translating gives CAWSVGRNQETQYF. The chain employs TRBV30 and TRBJ2-5, with no clear D. V was clipped by 0 bases and J by 0 bases, with 8 bases between them. CDR3 length: 14 residues. Germline V gene sequence: CDR1 GTSNPN, CDR2 SVGIG (reference sequence).

The V call is TRBV2, the J call TRBJ1-1, with 9 bases lining up with TRBD1. Germline values: CDR1 SNHLY, CDR2 FYNNEI. Germline trimming cut 2 bases from V and 8 bases from J; bases unmatched to any gene: 6. The CDR3 is 14 amino acids. Here the CDR3 DNA reads TGTGCCAGCAGTGAACGAAGGGGGACAGGGGAAGCTTTCTTT. Amino acid sequence: CASSERRGTGEAFF.

This chain links TRBV28 with TRBJ2-4; no reliable D call. Between the trimmed V and J ends, which lost 6 bases and 9 bases, there was a span of 18 bases. This CDR3 has 14 residues. The V gene's germline CDR1 is MDHEN and CDR2 SYDVKM. The CDR3 reads CASSLGPGQGIQYF. The CDR3 DNA is TGTGCCAGCAGCCTAGGACCCGGGCAAGGCATTCAGTACTTC.

The chain uses TRBV20-1 and TRBJ2-1; TRBD2 agrees at 9 bases. V lost 3 bases to trimming and J lost 6 bases; unmatched junction nucleotides: 15. The CDR3 totals 17 residues. Per the germline V gene, CDR1 is DFQATT and CDR2 is SNEGSKA (reference sequence). The DNA of the CDR3 is TGCAGTGCTAGTGGCATCCTACCGGGACTAGCCCCCAATGAGCAGTTCTTC. As protein: CSASGILPGLAPNEQFF.

As to this clone: This same CDR3 is encoded by further DNA sequences in the sample. This chain uses TRBV27 with TRBJ1-6, with no clear D. Germline V gives CDR1 MNHEY, CDR2 SMNVEV (reference sequence). Trimming left V 6 bases short and J 2 bases short, with 11 bases between. CDR3 length: 15 amino acids. This CDR3 reads CASRKGGTYNSPLHF. The CDR3, as DNA: TGTGCCAGCAGAAAGGGAGGGACCTATAATTCACCCCTCCACTTT.

This sequence joins TRBV28 and TRBJ1-6; 9 nucleotides line up with TRBD1. Germline CDR1 and CDR2: MDHEN and SYDVKM. The CDR3 totals 13 residues. Trimming at V came to 6 bases and at J to 10 bases, leaving 4 bases not matched to a gene. The CDR3 is CASRGQGGSPLHF. CDR3 DNA: TGTGCCAGCAGGGGACAGGGCGGGTCACCCCTCCACTTT.

The CDR3 loop is CASSIPNSGPDTQYF. The CDR3 coding sequence is TGTGCCAGTAGTATCCCCAATTCGGGCCCAGATACGCAGTATTTT. The chain links TRBV19 to TRBJ2-3; D is undetermined. Germline CDR1 is LNHDA and CDR2 is SQIVND (reference sequence). The CDR3 loop spans 15 amino acids. The V end was cut by 3 bases, the J end by 4 bases, with 14 bases between.

The V gene is TRBV10-2, the J gene TRBJ1-1; TRBD1 matches 9 bases. Germline V CDR1 and CDR2: WSHSY, SAAADI. The CDR3 spans 13 residues. Unmatched junction bases numbered 2, after V lost 5 bases and J lost 4 bases. CDR3: CASSPTGGTEAFF. The CDR3 nucleotides read TGCGCCAGCAGTCCGACAGGGGGCACTGAAGCTTTCTTT.

The chain has TRBV5-1 and TRBJ2-1, with unresolved D. This CDR3 spans 16 amino acids. The V gene lost 1 base and the J gene lost 0 bases, with 11 bases spanning the gap. The germline CDR1 and CDR2 sequences are SGHRS and YFSETQ. CDR3 residues: CASSLIGRSSYNEQFF. The CDR3, as DNA: TGCGCCAGCAGCTTGATTGGCAGGAGCTCCTACAATGAGCAGTTCTTC.

This clone was seen only a few times. The V call is TRBV28, the J call TRBJ1-1, with a tentative D call TRBD1 (5 bases). CDR3 length: 14 residues. Germline CDR1 is MDHEN and CDR2 is SYDVKM. The V and J ends lost 5 bases and 0 bases respectively, with 10 bases between them. CDR3 sequence: CASSPGTLNTEAFF. Written as DNA, the CDR3 is TGTGCCAGCAGTCCCGGGACCTTGAACACTGAAGCTTTCTTT.

V usage is TRBV18 and J usage is TRBJ2-7; 11 bases align to TRBD2. V dropped 3 bases and J dropped 0; count of bases not matched to a gene: 4. The CDR3 is 16 residues long. In germline, CDR1 is KGHSH, CDR2 LQKENI. In DNA, the CDR3 is TGTGCCAGCTCACCTCTAGCGGGAGGAACCTCCTACGAGCAGTACTTC. Residues: CASSPLAGGTSYEQYF. The variable domain in full, with the rest retrieved from reference TRBV18 and TRBJ2-7, is NAGVMQNPRHLVRRRGQEARLRCSPMKGHSHVYWYRQLPEEGLKFMVYLQKENIIDESGMPKERFSAEFPKEGPSILRIQQVVRGDSAAYFCASSPLAGGTSYEQYFGPGTRLTVT.